The 8 T cell receptor beta chains reported below all come from one sample, sequenced in a study of tissue T cells after allogeneic stem cell transplantation. TCRdb's table, derived via immunoSEQ multiplex PCR, lists solely in-frame clones and lacks some. Here the sample spans 7,000 to 10,000 clones, about half being singletons. As for time point: mouse harvest day 7 after allogeneic transplant. The graft held 10^6 splenic CD5+ T cells and 10^7 T-cell-depleted bone marrow cells. The sequenced sample consisted of gut tissue. The receptors come from a female BALB/c mouse given C57BL/6 T cells with graft-versus-host disease after an allogeneic hematopoietic cell transplant.

Note on this clone: Mouse germline and gene names are used. From the germline J gene comes the end of the CDR3, since the read stops 1 residue before it. This chain connects TRBV26 to TRBJ1-1; D call uncertain. Germline V gene data show CDR1 as KGHPV and CDR2 as FQNQEV (reference sequence). The V gene lost 4 bases and the J gene lost 3 bases, with 9 bases spanning the gap. This CDR3 spans 13 amino acids. The DNA read from the CDR3 is TGTGCCAGCAGTCCCGGGAGGGACACAGAAGTCTTC. As protein: CASSPGRDTEVF. The full CDR3 reads CASSPGRDTEVFF.

Of note for this clone: Mouse gene names apply. The read falls 1 residue short of the CDR3 end, and the missing part is taken from the germline J gene. This chain joins TRBV26 and TRBJ2-1; no clear D gene. Germline CDR1 KGHPV, CDR2 FQNQEV (reference sequence). This CDR3 region has 10 residues. The V end was cut by 2 bases, the J end by 7 bases, with 0 bases between. CDR3: CASSLAEQFF. Incomplete CDR3 DNA: TGTGCCAGCAGTCTGGCTGAGCAGTTC.

This clone was observed a few times. Gene names are mouse gene names. Read sequence stops 1 residue before the CDR3 end, and the germline J gene provides the missing end. V usage is TRBV16 and J usage is TRBJ2-5, with 10 bases matching TRBD2. Germline V gene data show CDR1 as SGHSA and CDR2 as FRNQAP. The length of the CDR3 is 15 residues. V dropped 5 bases and J dropped 2; count of bases not matched to a gene: 4. The CDR3 bases that were read are TGTGCAAGCAGCCCGCGACTGGGGGGCCAAGACACCCAGTAC. This sequence encodes CASSPRLGGQDTQY. In full, the CDR3 is CASSPRLGGQDTQYF.

This clone was seen a few times. The listed genes are named as in mouse. The CDR3 end is not reached by the read, which stops 1 residue before it; the germline J gene fills it in. The chain couples TRBV26 to TRBJ1-2; D perhaps matches TRBD1 (5 bases). Germline values: CDR1 KGHPV, CDR2 FQNQEV (reference sequence). Trimming shortened V by 5 bases and J by 3 bases, and 10 bases separated the two germline ends. The CDR3 loop spans 13 amino acids. CDR3 sequence reads: CASSSQDYSDYTF. The sequenced part of the CDR3 DNA is TGTGCCAGCAGTTCACAGGACTACTCCGACTACACC.

This clone came up once. Genes and germline are mouse. From the germline J gene comes the end of the CDR3, since the read stops 1 residue before it. The chain links TRBV26 to TRBJ2-2; no clear D gene. Germline lookup yields CDR1 KGHPV and CDR2 FQNQEV (reference sequence). Trimming shortened V by 0 bases and J by 2 bases, and 4 bases separated the two germline ends. The CDR3 is 14 amino acids. The DNA read from the CDR3 is TGTGCCAGCAGTCTGTCACGGAACACCGGGCAGCTCTAC. Encoded protein: CASSLSRNTGQLY. The whole CDR3 reads CASSLSRNTGQLYF.

As to this clone: Gene names denote mouse genes. Sequencing ends 1 residue short of the CDR3 end; the germline J gene provides the rest. V gene TRBV12-1 combines with J gene TRBJ2-5; TRBD2 might be the D (6 bases). Trimming left V 0 bases short and J 3 bases short, with 9 bases between. This CDR3 is 14 amino acids long. Germline CDR1 and CDR2: SGHSN and HYEKVE. The CDR3 bases that were read are TGTGCCAGCTCTCTCACGGGGGGACAAGACACCCAGTAC. Amino acid sequence: CASSLTGGQDTQY. The full CDR3 is CASSLTGGQDTQYF.

Regarding this clone: Here the gene names and germline are mouse. The missing CDR3 end, 1 residue past where the read stops, is filled in from the germline J gene. The chain combines TRBV26 with TRBJ1-2, with D possibly TRBD1 on 6 matching bases. With 5 bases removed from V and 4 bases from J, the gap between germline ends came to 11 bases. This CDR3 has 13 amino acids. CDR1 is KGHPV, CDR2 FQNQEV, per germline (reference sequence). The covered CDR3 bases are TGTGCCAGCAGTGAACAGGGATCCTCCGACTACACC. It is translated as CASSEQGSSDYT. The entire CDR3 is CASSEQGSSDYTF.

The table lists this clone with a few counts. Here the gene names and germline are mouse. The CDR3 is cut off 1 residue early in the read; its end comes from the germline J gene. The gene calls are TRBV5 and TRBJ2-7, with D perhaps matching TRBD2 (6 bases). In germline, CDR1 is LGHNA, CDR2 YNLKQL (reference sequence). V was clipped by 4 bases and J by 3 bases, with 10 bases between them. The CDR3 is made up of 13 amino acids. CDR3 in amino acids: CASSPRTDYEQYF. The sequenced part of the CDR3 DNA is TGTGCCAGCAGCCCCCGGACTGACTATGAACAGTAC.